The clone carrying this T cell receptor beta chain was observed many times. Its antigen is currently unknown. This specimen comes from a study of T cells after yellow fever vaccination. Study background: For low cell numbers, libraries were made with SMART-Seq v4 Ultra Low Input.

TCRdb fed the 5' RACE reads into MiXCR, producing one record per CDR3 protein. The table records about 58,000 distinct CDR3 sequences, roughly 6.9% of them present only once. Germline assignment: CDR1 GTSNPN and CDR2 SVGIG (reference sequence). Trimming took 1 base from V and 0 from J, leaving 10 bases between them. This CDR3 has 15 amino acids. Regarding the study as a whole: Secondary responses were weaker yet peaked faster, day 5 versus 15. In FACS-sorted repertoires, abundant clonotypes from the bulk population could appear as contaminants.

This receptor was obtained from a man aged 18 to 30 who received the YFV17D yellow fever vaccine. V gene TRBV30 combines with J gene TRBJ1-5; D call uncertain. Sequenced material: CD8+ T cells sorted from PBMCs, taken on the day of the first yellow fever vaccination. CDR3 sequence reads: CAWSDPKHSNQPQHF. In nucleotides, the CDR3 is TGTGCCTGGAGTGACCCTAAACATAGCAATCAGCCCCAGCATTTT.